Each of the 32 T cell receptor beta chains below was sequenced from the same sample in a study of blood T cell repertoires in COVID-19. The protocol was immunoSEQ multiplex PCR, while the TCRdb copy is restricted to in-frame clones and leaves out a portion. Here the sample spans 65,000 to 70,000 clones, more than 70% being singletons. Sequenced material: peripheral blood. Receptor source: a human donor in a cohort sampled during active COVID-19.

V and J are TRBV4-2 and TRBJ2-3; 8 bases are a match to TRBD2. V shed 0 bases and J 2 bases; nucleotides not matched to a gene: 7. The germline V gene has CDR1 LGHNA and CDR2 YNFKEQ. The CDR3 length is 17 residues. CDR3 coding DNA: TGTGCCAGCAGCCAAGATTTCGCGGGAGGCCCCACAGATACGCAGTATTTT. Its protein is CASSQDFAGGPTDTQYF.

The chain uses TRBV12-3 or TRBV12-4 and TRBJ2-3; D ambiguous. This CDR3 has 12 residues. Trimming left V 6 bases short and J 5 bases short, with 9 bases between. The CDR3 coding sequence is TGTGCCAGCAGACTAACCCGAGATACGCAGTATTTT. This translates into CASRLTRDTQYF.

This chain joins TRBV4-2 and TRBJ2-7; TRBD2 agrees at 8 bases. CDR3 length: 14 residues. The germline V gene encodes CDR1 LGHNA and CDR2 YNFKEQ. V was pared by 2 bases and J by 5 bases, with 5 bases of the junction left unmatched. The CDR3 DNA reads TGTGCCAGCAGCCAAATAGCGGGAATAAACGAGCAGTACTTC. Translation: CASSQIAGINEQYF.

A single count supports this clone. The chain recombines TRBV5-1 with TRBJ2-7; D not certain. The CDR3 has 14 amino acids. Trimming left V 0 bases short and J 2 bases short, with 9 bases between. Looked up from germline, CDR1 is SGHRS and CDR2 is YFSETQ. This chain's CDR3 is CASSLDPRTYEQYF. Here the CDR3 DNA reads TGCGCCAGCAGCTTGGATCCTCGTACCTACGAGCAGTACTTC.

About this clone itself: The same CDR3 can be traced to other DNA sequences in this sample. The rearrangement uses TRBV18 and TRBJ1-1; D may be TRBD1 (5 bases). Germline-derived CDR1 and CDR2 are KGHSH and LQKENI. V lost 2 bases, J lost 1 base, and 5 bases lay in between. The CDR3 spans 13 residues. The CDR3 sequence: CASSPGQNTEAFF. The CDR3 DNA is TGTGCCAGCTCACCAGGACAGAACACTGAAGCTTTCTTT.

The J gene is TRBJ1-1, the V gene TRBV6-6; 7 bases are a match to TRBD1. Germline values: CDR1 MNHNY, CDR2 SVGAGI (reference sequence). This CDR3 contains 15 residues. V was clipped by 4 bases and J by 4 bases; unmatched bases: 9. CDR3 sequence: CASSSRSGQFTEAFF. The CDR3 region has the DNA TGTGCCAGCAGTTCACGATCGGGACAGTTCACTGAAGCTTTCTTT.

This clone was counted only a few times. V usage is TRBV5-6 and J usage is TRBJ1-6, with TRBD1 matching over 8 bases. Trimming at V came to 5 bases and at J to 7 bases, leaving 11 bases not matched to a gene. Germline V gene data show CDR1 as SGHDT and CDR2 as YYEEEE. This CDR3 has 16 amino acids. CDR3 protein: CASSSGQAPRNSPLHF. CDR3 DNA sequence: TGTGCCAGCAGTTCGGGACAGGCCCCGAGAAATTCACCCCTCCACTTT.

The chain employs TRBV2 and TRBJ1-5, with no clear D. The CDR3 extends over 14 amino acids. CDR1 is SNHLY and CDR2 is FYNNEI in the germline V gene. Trimming stripped 6 bases from V and 2 bases from J, with 11 bases between. This CDR3 is CASRDGLGNQPQHF. The CDR3, as DNA: TGTGCCAGCAGGGATGGACTGGGCAATCAGCCCCAGCATTTT.

The V gene is TRBV14, the J gene TRBJ2-3; D not certain. The germline V gene has CDR1 SGHDN and CDR2 FVKESK. The CDR3 is 12 amino acids. V dropped 2 bases and J dropped 6 bases, with 6 bases sitting between them. CDR3 loop: CASSQHFDTQYF. The CDR3 coding sequence is TGTGCCAGCAGCCAACACTTCGATACGCAGTATTTT.

The V gene is TRBV5-1, the J gene TRBJ2-7, with TRBD1 identical over 7 bases. V dropped 4 bases and J dropped 0; count of bases not matched to a gene: 1. The length of the CDR3 is 13 residues. From germline, CDR1 is SGHRS and CDR2 YFSETQ. CDR3 DNA sequence: TGCGCCAGCAGCCCAGGGGGCTCCTACGAGCAGTACTTC. Encoded protein: CASSPGGSYEQYF. Supplemented by reference TRBV5-1 and TRBJ2-7, the full variable domain reads KAGVTQTPRYLIKTRGQQVTLSCSPISGHRSVSWYQQTPGQGLQFLFEYFSETQRNKGNFPGRFSGRQFSNSRSEMNVSTLELGDSALYLCASSPGGSYEQYFGPGTRLTVT.

The chain combines TRBV18 with TRBJ2-5; possible D gene TRBD2, 6 bases. CDR1 and CDR2 (germline): KGHSH, LQKENI. This CDR3 contains 13 residues. V lost 3 bases, J lost 1 base, and 6 bases lay in between. CDR3 sequence (DNA): TGTGCCAGCTCACCCGGGAGCCAAGAGACCCAGTACTTC. It specifies CASSPGSQETQYF.

The rearrangement links TRBV4-1 to TRBJ2-5, with 7 bases that match TRBD1. CDR3 length equals 14 residues. Germline-derived CDR1 and CDR2 are MGHRA and YSYEKL. J lost 2 bases, V lost 5 bases, and 5 bases had no gene match. CDR3 region: CASSAYRGQETQYF. CDR3 in DNA: TGCGCCAGCAGCGCCTACAGGGGACAAGAGACCCAGTACTTC.

This clone was counted only a few times. The CDR3 DNA follows: TGTGCCAGTAGTGGGACAGCCTCTGGGGCCAACGTCCTGACTTTC. Translating gives CASSGTASGANVLTF. V gene TRBV19 combines with J gene TRBJ2-6; 7 bases line up with TRBD1. This CDR3 has 15 residues. V trimming: 5 bases; J trimming: 0 bases; junction bases outside the gene matches: 1. From germline, CDR1 is LNHDA and CDR2 SQIVND (reference sequence).

This clone was recorded a few times. V usage is TRBV7-9 and J usage is TRBJ1-5; possibly TRBD1 for D (5 bases). V was shortened by 5 bases and J by 0 bases, with 11 bases between the two germline ends. Germline-derived CDR1 and CDR2 are SEHNR and FQNEAQ (reference sequence). This CDR3 is built from 15 residues. The CDR3 region has the DNA TGTGCCAGCAGCCGCGGACAAAATAGCAATCAGCCCCAGCATTTT. Its translation is CASSRGQNSNQPQHF. Variable domain in full (rest from reference TRBV7-9 and TRBJ1-5): DTGVSQNPRHKITKRGQNVTFRCDPISEHNRLYWYRQTLGQGPEFLTYFQNEAQLEKSRLLSDRFSAERPKGSFSTLEIQRTEQGDSAMYLCASSRGQNSNQPQHFGDGTRLSIL.

The chain uses TRBV28 and TRBJ2-7; TRBD1 is a possible D gene (6 bases). CDR3 size: 14 residues. The V end was cut by 2 bases, the J end by 5 bases, with 13 bases between. Germline assignment: CDR1 MDHEN and CDR2 SYDVKM. CDR3 sequence reads: CASSLGRGQDEQYF. The CDR3 nucleotides are TGTGCCAGCAGTTTAGGCAGGGGACAAGACGAGCAGTACTTC.

The rearrangement joins TRBV19 to TRBJ2-7; 7 positions agree with TRBD1. V shed 6 bases and J 3 bases; nucleotides not matched to a gene: 5. The CDR3 has 13 amino acids. Germline CDR1 and CDR2: LNHDA and SQIVND (reference sequence). The CDR3 bases are TGTGCCAGTAGCCGGGACAGCAACTACGAGCAGTACTTC. Translated: CASSRDSNYEQYF.

The chain employs TRBV28 and TRBJ1-6, with 8 bases lining up with TRBD1. CDR1 and CDR2 (germline): MDHEN, SYDVKM. V shed 6 bases and J 7 bases; nucleotides not matched to a gene: 5. This CDR3 has 14 amino acids. CDR3 coding DNA: TGTGCCAGCAGAGCGGGACAGGTGAATTCACCCCTCCACTTT. The encoded protein is CASRAGQVNSPLHF.

This clone was counted once. V usage is TRBV27 and J usage is TRBJ2-1; the match to TRBD1 covers 7 bases. The CDR3 contains 12 residues. Trimming removed 6 bases from V and 9 bases from J; junction bases left unmatched: 5. CDR1 is MNHEY, CDR2 SMNVEV, per germline (reference sequence). The CDR3 protein is CASSLGGSEQFF. The CDR3, as DNA: TGTGCCAGCAGCCTAGGGGGCTCTGAGCAGTTCTTC.

The V and J genes are TRBV5-6 and TRBJ2-2; unclear D gene. CDR1 SGHDT and CDR2 YYEEEE come from the germline V gene. Deletions cut 4 bases from V and 5 bases from J, with 15 bases between. The CDR3 contains 15 residues. CDR3 protein: CASSPPRIRTGELFF. CDR3 nucleotide sequence: TGTGCCAGCAGCCCTCCCAGGATAAGGACCGGGGAGCTGTTTTTT. The full variable domain, rest sourced from reference TRBV5-6 and TRBJ2-2, is DAGVTQSPTHLIKTRGQQVTLRCSPKSGHDTVSWYQQALGQGPQFIFQYYEEEERQRGNFPDRFSGHQFPNYSSELNVNALLLGDSALYLCASSPPRIRTGELFFGEGSRLTVL.

This rearrangement joins TRBV10-3 to TRBJ2-1, with 14 bases lining up with TRBD2. CDR1 ENHRY and CDR2 SYGVKD come from the germline V gene. The V and J ends lost 5 bases and 9 bases, in that order; junction bases with no gene match: 9. This CDR3 is 16 amino acids long. The CDR3 bases are TGTGCCATCAGTATAAGGACTAGCGGGAGGCGAGGTGAGCAGTTCTTC. Protein product: CAISIRTSGRRGEQFF.

The genes are TRBV27 and TRBJ1-5, with 7 bases lining up with TRBD1. Germline assignment: CDR1 MNHEY and CDR2 SMNVEV (reference sequence). This CDR3 has 13 residues. V gave up 6 bases and J gave up 3 bases; unmatched junction bases: 2. The CDR3 DNA follows: TGTGCCAGCAGGACAGGGAACAATCAGCCCCAGCATTTT. Residues: CASRTGNNQPQHF.

This chain's CDR3 is CASSPNRGSAYEQYF. The CDR3 DNA reads TGTGCCAGCAGTCCAAACAGGGGGTCCGCCTACGAGCAGTACTTC. J is TRBJ2-7 and V is TRBV11-2; 8 nucleotides match TRBD1. Germline assignment: CDR1 SGHAT and CDR2 FQNNGV. This CDR3 region has 15 residues. V trimming: 6 bases; J trimming: 2 bases; junction bases outside the gene matches: 9.

Written as DNA, the CDR3 is TGTGCCAGCAGTTCATGGGGGGTCAATGAGCAGTTCTTC. As protein: CASSSWGVNEQFF. V is TRBV6-6 and J is TRBJ2-1; a weak D match, TRBD2 (6 bases). This CDR3 has 13 amino acids. Germline values: CDR1 MNHNY, CDR2 SVGAGI (reference sequence). Trimming took off 4 bases at V and 6 bases at J, with 10 bases between the two ends.

This chain links TRBV5-4 with TRBJ1-1, with D uncertain. Germline V gene lookup returns CDR1 SGHNT and CDR2 YYREEE (reference sequence). V was cut by 5 bases and J by 6 bases, with 11 bases left in between. The CDR3 runs 12 residues. As DNA, the CDR3 is TGTGCCAGCAGTCGGGAGGGCCCTGAAGCTTTCTTT. Translated, it gives CASSREGPEAFF.

The chain is built from TRBV29-1 and TRBJ1-5, with a tentative D call TRBD1 (5 bases). Trimming left V 4 bases short and J 1 base short, with 5 bases between. Germline values: CDR1 SQVTM, CDR2 ANQGSEA. The CDR3 runs 12 residues. The CDR3 sequence is CSVAGSNQPQHF. CDR3 DNA: TGCAGCGTTGCAGGGAGCAATCAGCCCCAGCATTTT. Looking up the rest from reference TRBV29-1 and TRBJ1-5 gives the full variable domain: SAVISQKPSRDICQRGTSLTIQCQVDSQVTMMFWYRQQPGQSLTLIATANQGSEATYESGFVIDKFPISRPNLTFSTLTVSNMSPEDSSIYLCSVAGSNQPQHFGDGTRLSIL.

This clone has just a few counts. The CDR3, as DNA: TGTGCCAGCAGTGAAGGTCAAAGGAGCTACTATGGCTACACCTTC. Its protein product is CASSEGQRSYYGYTF. The chain links TRBV6-1 to TRBJ1-2, with D unclear. The CDR3 totals 15 residues. Germline CDR1 and CDR2: MNHNS and SASEGT. Trimming left V 1 base short and J 3 bases short, with 12 bases between.

This clone turned up a few times. This rearrangement joins TRBV10-3 to TRBJ2-7; TRBD1 aligns across 8 bases. Germline V CDR1 and CDR2: ENHRY, SYGVKD. The CDR3 has 13 residues. V lost 3 bases to trimming and J lost 7 bases; unmatched junction nucleotides: 5. CDR3 protein: CAISDTDREEQYF. The CDR3 DNA reads as TGTGCCATCAGTGACACGGACAGGGAAGAGCAGTACTTC.

The rearrangement joins TRBV3-1 (or the pseudogene TRBV3-2) to TRBJ2-2, with 11 bases fitting TRBD1. Trimming at V came to 5 bases and at J to 4 bases, leaving 6 bases not matched to a gene. The germline gives CDR1 LGHDT, CDR2 YNNKEL (reference sequence). This CDR3 is 16 amino acids long. The CDR3 region has the DNA TGTGCCAGCAGCTCCGGGACAGGGGGTGTCACCGGGGAGCTGTTTTTT. Protein sequence: CASSSGTGGVTGELFF.

This clone has just one count. The chain combines TRBV28 with TRBJ1-6; 8 positions match TRBD1. In germline, CDR1 is MDHEN, CDR2 SYDVKM. The CDR3 totals 15 residues. The junction had 7 bases not matched to a gene; V was cut back by 5 bases and J by 7 bases. The CDR3 here is CASSRNAGGNSPLHF. CDR3 coding DNA: TGTGCCAGCAGTCGAAATGCAGGGGGCAATTCACCCCTCCACTTT.

This chain uses TRBV20-1 with TRBJ2-7; 10 nucleotides match TRBD2. V lost 3 bases and J lost 6; bases outside the gene matches: 8. CDR1 and CDR2 from the germline V gene are DFQATT and SNEGSKA (reference sequence). This CDR3 spans 14 amino acids. CDR3 in DNA: TGCAGTGCTAGTCCGGGACTAGCGTTCGGCGAGCAGTACTTC. Translation: CSASPGLAFGEQYF.

This sequence joins TRBV29-1 and TRBJ1-1, with TRBD1 identical over 7 bases. Germline trimming cut 4 bases from V and 4 bases from J; bases unmatched to any gene: 6. Germline V gene sequence: CDR1 SQVTM, CDR2 ANQGSEA. CDR3 size: 13 residues. The CDR3 spells CSVGGQSLTEAFF. The CDR3 region has the DNA TGCAGCGTTGGGGGACAGTCCCTCACTGAAGCTTTCTTT.

This clone was seen only once. The chain uses TRBV6-1 and TRBJ2-1, with D possibly being TRBD1 (5 bases). The CDR3 totals 15 residues. Germline V CDR1 and CDR2: MNHNS, SASEGT. The V gene lost 3 bases and the J gene lost 5 bases, with 14 bases spanning the gap. As DNA, the CDR3 is TGTGCCAGCAGTGAGCCCAGGATAGGGGACAATGAGCAGTTCTTC. Encoded protein: CASSEPRIGDNEQFF.